These T cell receptor beta chains were read from a single sample in a study of blood T cell repertoires in COVID-19. The protocol was immunoSEQ multiplex PCR, while the TCRdb copy is restricted to in-frame clones and leaves out a portion. The data hold hundreds of thousands of clones, with around 80% observed a single time. Sequenced material: peripheral blood. The source is a woman aged 25 to 39 with COVID-19, enrolled during active disease. Both conserved end residues are part of each CDR3. The D gene is left open where the match is weak. Clone size is given for some rows only: seen once, a few or many times, or a class if the clone is expanded.

J gene,clone size,D gene,V gene,CDR3 DNA,CDR3 protein
TRBJ2-3,.,.,TRBV5-1,TGCGCCAGCAGCCCAGGAGGGCAGGGAGGCACAGATACGCAGTATTTT,CASSPGGQGGTDTQYF
TRBJ2-5,once,.,TRBV7-2,TGTGCCAGCAGCTCCCAGTTGGACAGCTACCAAGAGACCCAGTACTTC,CASSSQLDSYQETQYF
TRBJ1-2,.,TRBD1,TRBV6-5,TGTGCCAGCACCGGGACAGGGGGAGGCTACACCTTC,CASTGTGGGYTF
TRBJ2-3,.,TRBD2,TRBV19,TGTGCCAGTAGTATTCTTTCCGGGACTAACACAGATACGCAGTATTTT,CASSILSGTNTDTQYF
TRBJ2-3,.,TRBD1,TRBV29-1,TGCAGCGTTTCACTCGGACAGGGATTCGCAGATACGCAGTATTTT,CSVSLGQGFADTQYF
TRBJ1-1,.,.,TRBV10-3,TGTGCCATCAGTGACCCCCAGGGGTTGAACACTGAAGCTTTCTTT,CAISDPQGLNTEAFF
TRBJ2-7,once,TRBD1,TRBV18,TGTGCCAGCTCACCAATACAGGGGATCGACGAGCAGTACTTC,CASSPIQGIDEQYF
TRBJ1-5,.,.,TRBV19,TGTGCCAGTAGTATCCTTAACCGGGGAAATCAGCCCCAGCATTTT,CASSILNRGNQPQHF
TRBJ1-6,.,.,TRBV7-9,TGTGCCAGCAGCCTAGACAGTTCACCCCTCCACTTT,CASSLDSSPLHF
TRBJ1-2,once,.,TRBV6-1,TGTGCCAGCAGTGACAGGGCCTATGGCTACACCTTC,CASSDRAYGYTF
TRBJ2-7,.,TRBD1,TRBV29-1,TGCAGCGTCGGGACAGGGGGACACGAGCAGTACTTC,CSVGTGGHEQYF
TRBJ2-3,.,.,TRBV19,TGTGCCAGTAGTACGCCTCCTACGGTTACGCAGTATTTT,CASSTPPTVTQYF
TRBJ2-3,.,TRBD2,TRBV3-1/TRBV3-2,TGTGCCAGCAGCCAAGCGGGAGGGTACCCAGATACGCAGTATTTT,CASSQAGGYPDTQYF
TRBJ2-5,.,TRBD2,TRBV7-2,TGTGCCAGCAGCTTAGCGGGAGGGCCGGAGACCCAGTACTTC,CASSLAGGPETQYF
TRBJ1-5,.,.,TRBV27,TGTGCCAGCAGTTCAACAGGGCCGAATCAGCCCCAGCATTTT,CASSSTGPNQPQHF
TRBJ1-1,.,.,TRBV19,TGTGCCAGTGGGGATTACGGACAGAGGAACACTGAAGCTTTCTTT,CASGDYGQRNTEAFF
TRBJ2-5,.,TRBD1,TRBV7-6,TGTGCCAGCAGCCCGCGGGGACCGACAGGGGGGCAAGAGACCCAGTACTTC,CASSPRGPTGGQETQYF
TRBJ2-1,.,TRBD2,TRBV7-6,TGTGCCAGCAGCCTGACTAGCGGGGGTTGGAATGAGCAGTTCTTC,CASSLTSGGWNEQFF
TRBJ2-3,few,TRBD1,TRBV11-3,TGTGCCAGCAGCTCCGGGACAGGGTTTACAGATACGCAGTATTTT,CASSSGTGFTDTQYF
TRBJ1-5,.,TRBD1,TRBV19,TGTGCCAGTATACCCCAGAGGGGGACAGGGGGCAATCAGCCCCAGCATTTT,CASIPQRGTGGNQPQHF
TRBJ1-5,.,.,TRBV7-9,TGTGCCAGCAGCTTACAGGGCAATCAGCCCCAGCATTTT,CASSLQGNQPQHF
TRBJ2-7,.,TRBD1,TRBV13,TGTGCCAGCAAATCGACAGGGGACTACGAGCAGTACTTC,CASKSTGDYEQYF
TRBJ1-5,.,TRBD1,TRBV6-4,TGTGCCAGCAGTGACTCGAGAGTTCGTGAAGGGGGCTGCCAGCCCCAGCATTTT,CASSDSRVREGGCQPQHF